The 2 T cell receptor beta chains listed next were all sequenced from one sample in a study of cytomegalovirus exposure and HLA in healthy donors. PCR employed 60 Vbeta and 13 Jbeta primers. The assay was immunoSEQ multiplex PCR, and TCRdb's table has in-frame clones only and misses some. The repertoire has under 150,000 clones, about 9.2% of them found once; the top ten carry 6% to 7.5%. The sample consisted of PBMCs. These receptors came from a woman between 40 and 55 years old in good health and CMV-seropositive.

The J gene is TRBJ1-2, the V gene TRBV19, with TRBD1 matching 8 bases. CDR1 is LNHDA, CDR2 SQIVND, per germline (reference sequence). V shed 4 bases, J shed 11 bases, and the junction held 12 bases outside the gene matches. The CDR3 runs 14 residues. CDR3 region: CASSNQKDRGTYTF. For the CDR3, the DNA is TGTGCCAGTAGTAACCAGAAAGACAGGGGTACTTACACCTTC.

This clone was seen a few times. The CDR3 coding sequence is TGTGCCAGCAGCCAAGTGGCAGGGGATGGCTACACCTTC. Its protein is CASSQVAGDGYTF. The genes are TRBV14 and TRBJ1-2, with a weak D call TRBD1 (6 bases). V lost 1 base and J lost 6, with 9 bases in between. Germline CDR1 is SGHDN and CDR2 is FVKESK. The CDR3 is 13 residues long.